The source of this TCR beta chain is a study of blood T cells in healthy people across ages. Study results and limitations: Samples with more naive T cells showed higher observed beta diversity.

Note on this clonotype: What it binds is not known.

Germline lookup yields CDR1 SEHNR and CDR2 FQNEAQ (reference sequence). V was trimmed by 1 base and J by 6 bases, leaving 7 bases between them. The CDR3 has 14 residues. The use of a sample-barcoded 5' primer and a J-beta primer mix characterized a second PCR of roughly 7 to 11 cycles. Sequencing yielded, for each sample, at least 2.5 million paired-end reads carrying CDR3. TCRdb ran MiXCR on the 5' RACE reads and lists one entry per CDR3 protein. The repertoire holds hundreds of thousands of distinct CDR3 sequences, with around 48% as singletons. This TCR derives from a man aged 25-45 years in good health. Sequencing used blood. The V gene is TRBV7-9, the J gene TRBJ1-6; no definite D call. The CDR3 DNA reads TGTGCCAGCAGCTTAGGAGACCTTAATTCACCCCTCCACTTT. Its protein product is CASSLGDLNSPLHF.